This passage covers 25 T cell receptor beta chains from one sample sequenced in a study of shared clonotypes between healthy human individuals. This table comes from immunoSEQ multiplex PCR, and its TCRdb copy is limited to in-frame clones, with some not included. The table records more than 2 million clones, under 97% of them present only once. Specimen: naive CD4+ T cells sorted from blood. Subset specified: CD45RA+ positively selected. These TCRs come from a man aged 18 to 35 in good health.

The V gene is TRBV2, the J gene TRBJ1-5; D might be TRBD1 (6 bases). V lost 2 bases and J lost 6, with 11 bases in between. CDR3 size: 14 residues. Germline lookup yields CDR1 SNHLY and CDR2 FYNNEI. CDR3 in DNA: TGTGCCAGCAGTGAATCAGGGGACGCTCAGCCCCAGCATTTT. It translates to CASSESGDAQPQHF.

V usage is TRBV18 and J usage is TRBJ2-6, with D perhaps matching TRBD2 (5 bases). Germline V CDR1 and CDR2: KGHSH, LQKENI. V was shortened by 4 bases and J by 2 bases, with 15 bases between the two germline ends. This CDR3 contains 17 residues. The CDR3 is CASSRASPTPGANVLTF. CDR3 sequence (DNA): TGTGCCAGCTCACGGGCTAGCCCAACCCCTGGGGCCAACGTCCTGACTTTC.

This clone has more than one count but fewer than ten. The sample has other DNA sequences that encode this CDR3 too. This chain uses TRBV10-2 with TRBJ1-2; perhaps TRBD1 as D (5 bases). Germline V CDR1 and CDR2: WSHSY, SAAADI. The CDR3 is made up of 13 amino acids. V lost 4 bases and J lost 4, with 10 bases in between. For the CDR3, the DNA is TGCGCCAGCAGTGGAGGTGGGACCTATGGCTACACCTTC. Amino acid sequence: CASSGGGTYGYTF.

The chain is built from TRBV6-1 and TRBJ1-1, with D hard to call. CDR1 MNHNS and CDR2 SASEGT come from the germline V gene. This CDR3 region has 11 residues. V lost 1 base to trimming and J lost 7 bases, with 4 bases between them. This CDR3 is CASSEVYEAFF. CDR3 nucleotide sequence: TGTGCCAGCAGTGAAGTCTATGAAGCTTTCTTT.

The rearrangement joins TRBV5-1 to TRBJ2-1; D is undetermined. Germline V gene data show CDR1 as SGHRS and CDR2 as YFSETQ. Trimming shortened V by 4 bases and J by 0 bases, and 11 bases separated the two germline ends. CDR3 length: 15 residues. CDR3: CASSGMTSSYNEQFF. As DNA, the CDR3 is TGCGCCAGCAGCGGAATGACCAGCTCCTACAATGAGCAGTTCTTC. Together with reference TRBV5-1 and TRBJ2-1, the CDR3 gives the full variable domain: KAGVTQTPRYLIKTRGQQVTLSCSPISGHRSVSWYQQTPGQGLQFLFEYFSETQRNKGNFPGRFSGRQFSNSRSEMNVSTLELGDSALYLCASSGMTSSYNEQFFGPGTRLTVL.

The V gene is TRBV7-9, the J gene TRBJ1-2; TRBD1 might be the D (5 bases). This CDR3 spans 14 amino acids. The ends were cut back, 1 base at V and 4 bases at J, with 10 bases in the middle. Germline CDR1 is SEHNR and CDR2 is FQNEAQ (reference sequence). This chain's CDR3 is CASSLDRPVYGYTF. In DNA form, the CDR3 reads TGTGCCAGCAGCTTAGACAGGCCCGTCTATGGCTACACCTTC.

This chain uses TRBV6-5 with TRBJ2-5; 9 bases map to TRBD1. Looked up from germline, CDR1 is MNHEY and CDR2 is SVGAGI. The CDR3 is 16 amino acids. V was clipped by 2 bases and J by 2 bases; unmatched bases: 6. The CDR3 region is CASSYGDRALQETQYF. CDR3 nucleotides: TGTGCCAGCAGTTACGGGGACAGGGCCTTGCAAGAGACCCAGTACTTC.

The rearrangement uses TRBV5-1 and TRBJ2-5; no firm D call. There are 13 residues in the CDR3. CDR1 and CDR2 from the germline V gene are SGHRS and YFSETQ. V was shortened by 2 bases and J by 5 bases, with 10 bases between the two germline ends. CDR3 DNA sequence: TGCGCCAGCAGCTTTTCTCGGCAGGAGACCCAGTACTTC. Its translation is CASSFSRQETQYF.

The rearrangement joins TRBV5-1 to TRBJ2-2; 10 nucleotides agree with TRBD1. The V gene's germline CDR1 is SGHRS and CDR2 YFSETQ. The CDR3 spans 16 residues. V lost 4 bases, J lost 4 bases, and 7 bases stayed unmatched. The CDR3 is CASSPGQGSSTGELFF. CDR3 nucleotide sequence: TGCGCCAGCAGCCCGGGACAGGGGTCGTCCACCGGGGAGCTGTTTTTT.

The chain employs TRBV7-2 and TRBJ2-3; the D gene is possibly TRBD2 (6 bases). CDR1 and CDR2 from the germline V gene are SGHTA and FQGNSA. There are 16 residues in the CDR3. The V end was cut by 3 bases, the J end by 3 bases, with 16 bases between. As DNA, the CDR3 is TGTGCCAGCAGCTTGCTCTTTGGGGGGAGGACAGATACGCAGTATTTT. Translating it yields CASSLLFGGRTDTQYF. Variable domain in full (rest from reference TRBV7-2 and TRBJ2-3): GAGVSQSPSNKVTEKGKDVELRCDPISGHTALYWYRQSLGQGLEFLIYFQGNSAPDKSGLPSDRFSAERTGGSVSTLTIQRTQQEDSAVYLCASSLLFGGRTDTQYFGPGTRLTVL.

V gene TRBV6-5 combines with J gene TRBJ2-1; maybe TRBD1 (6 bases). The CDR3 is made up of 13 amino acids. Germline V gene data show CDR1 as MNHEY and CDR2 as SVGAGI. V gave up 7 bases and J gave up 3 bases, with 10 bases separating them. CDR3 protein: CASTWTDYNEQFF. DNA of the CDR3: TGTGCCAGCACCTGGACAGACTACAATGAGCAGTTCTTC.

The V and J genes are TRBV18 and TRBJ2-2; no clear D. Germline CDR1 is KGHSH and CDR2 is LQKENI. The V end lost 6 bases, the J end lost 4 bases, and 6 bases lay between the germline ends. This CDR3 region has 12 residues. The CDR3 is CASSFGTGELFF. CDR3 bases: TGTGCCAGCTCCTTCGGCACCGGGGAGCTGTTTTTT.

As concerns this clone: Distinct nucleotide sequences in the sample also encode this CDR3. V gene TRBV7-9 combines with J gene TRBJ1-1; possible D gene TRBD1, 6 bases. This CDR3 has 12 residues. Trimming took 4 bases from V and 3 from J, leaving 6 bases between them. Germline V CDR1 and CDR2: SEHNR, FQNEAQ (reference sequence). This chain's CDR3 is CASSYRDTEAFF. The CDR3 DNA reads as TGTGCCAGCAGCTACAGGGACACTGAAGCTTTCTTT.

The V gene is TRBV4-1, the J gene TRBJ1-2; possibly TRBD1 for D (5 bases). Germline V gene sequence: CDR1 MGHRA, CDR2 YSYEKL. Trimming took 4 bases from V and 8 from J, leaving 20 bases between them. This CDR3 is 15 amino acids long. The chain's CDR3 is CASSPGTAPLLGYTF. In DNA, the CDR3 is TGCGCCAGCAGCCCCGGGACGGCTCCTCTATTGGGCTACACCTTC.

The CDR3 sequence: CASSLGTSRIQETQYF. The CDR3 bases are TGTGCCAGCAGCTTAGGTACGAGTCGGATACAAGAGACCCAGTACTTC. The chain links TRBV7-3 to TRBJ2-5; D ambiguous. The CDR3 covers 16 residues. Per germline, CDR1 SGHTA and CDR2 FQGTGA. Between the trimmed V and J ends, which lost 2 bases and 2 bases, there was a span of 15 bases.

The CDR3 sequence is CASTDRPQHF. The CDR3 nucleotides are TGTGCCAGTACGGATCGACCCCAGCATTTT. V is TRBV19 and J is TRBJ1-5; unclear D gene. This CDR3 is 10 amino acids long. In germline, CDR1 is LNHDA, CDR2 SQIVND (reference sequence). Trimming stripped 7 bases from V and 10 bases from J, with 8 bases between.

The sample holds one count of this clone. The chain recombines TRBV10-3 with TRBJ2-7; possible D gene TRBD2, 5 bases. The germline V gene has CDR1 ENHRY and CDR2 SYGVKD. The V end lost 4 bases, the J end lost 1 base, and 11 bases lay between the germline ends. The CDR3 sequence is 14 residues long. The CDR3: CAISGGLQSYEQYF. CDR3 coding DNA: TGTGCCATCAGTGGAGGGCTCCAGTCCTACGAGCAGTACTTC.

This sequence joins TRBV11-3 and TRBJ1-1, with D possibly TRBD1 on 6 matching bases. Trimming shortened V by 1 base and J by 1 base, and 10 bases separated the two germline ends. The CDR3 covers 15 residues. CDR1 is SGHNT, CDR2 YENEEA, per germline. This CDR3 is CASSLGAGANTEAFF. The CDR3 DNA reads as TGTGCCAGCAGCTTAGGGGCAGGGGCGAACACTGAAGCTTTCTTT.

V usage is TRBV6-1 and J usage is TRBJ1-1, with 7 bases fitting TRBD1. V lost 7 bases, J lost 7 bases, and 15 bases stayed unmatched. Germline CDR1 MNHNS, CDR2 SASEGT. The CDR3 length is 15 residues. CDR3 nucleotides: TGTGCCAGCACCGCCCTGGAGAGGGGGCTAGTTGAAGCTTTCTTT. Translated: CASTALERGLVEAFF.

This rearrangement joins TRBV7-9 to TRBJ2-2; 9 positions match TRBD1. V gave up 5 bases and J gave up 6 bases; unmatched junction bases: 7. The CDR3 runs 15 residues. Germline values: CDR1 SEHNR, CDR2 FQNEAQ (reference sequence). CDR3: CASSRGTGKAGELFF. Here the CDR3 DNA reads TGTGCCAGCAGCCGAGGGACAGGGAAAGCCGGGGAGCTGTTTTTT.

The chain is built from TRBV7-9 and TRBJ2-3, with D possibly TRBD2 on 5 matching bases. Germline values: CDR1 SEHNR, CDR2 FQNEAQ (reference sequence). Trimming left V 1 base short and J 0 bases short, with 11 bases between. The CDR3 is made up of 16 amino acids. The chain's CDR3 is CASSLDRELSTDTQYF. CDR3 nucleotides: TGTGCCAGCAGCTTAGATAGGGAGTTGAGCACAGATACGCAGTATTTT.

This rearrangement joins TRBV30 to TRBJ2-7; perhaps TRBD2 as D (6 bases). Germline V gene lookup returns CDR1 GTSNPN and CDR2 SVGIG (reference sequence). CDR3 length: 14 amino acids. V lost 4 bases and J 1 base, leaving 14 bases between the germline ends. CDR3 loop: CAWNNGRTSYEQYF. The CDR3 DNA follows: TGTGCCTGGAATAACGGGAGAACGTCCTACGAGCAGTACTTC. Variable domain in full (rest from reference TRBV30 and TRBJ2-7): SQTIHQWPATLVQPVGSPLSLECTVEGTSNPNLYWYRQAAGRGLQLLFYSVGIGQISSEVPQNLSASRPQDRQFILSSKKLLLSDSGFYLCAWNNGRTSYEQYFGPGTRLTVT.

Here the CDR3 DNA reads TGTGCCAGCAGCCGGGACGGTAGCAATCAGCCCCAGCATTTT. Translating it yields CASSRDGSNQPQHF. The rearrangement links TRBV7-9 to TRBJ1-5; maybe TRBD1 (5 bases). The CDR3 consists of 14 residues. Germline loops: CDR1 SEHNR, CDR2 FQNEAQ (reference sequence). V was trimmed by 5 bases and J by 0 bases, leaving 8 bases between them.

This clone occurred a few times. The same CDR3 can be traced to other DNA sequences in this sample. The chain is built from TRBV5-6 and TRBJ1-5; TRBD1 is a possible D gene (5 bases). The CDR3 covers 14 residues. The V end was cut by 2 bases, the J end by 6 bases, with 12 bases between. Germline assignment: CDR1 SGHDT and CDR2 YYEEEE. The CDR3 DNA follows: TGTGCCAGCAGCTTCCAGGGAGCGAGTCAGCCCCAGCATTTT. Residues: CASSFQGASQPQHF.

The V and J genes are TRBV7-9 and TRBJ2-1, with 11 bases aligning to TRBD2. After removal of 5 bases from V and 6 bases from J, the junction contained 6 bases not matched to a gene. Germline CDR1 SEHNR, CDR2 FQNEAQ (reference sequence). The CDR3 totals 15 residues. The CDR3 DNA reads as TGTGCCAGCAGCAATCTAGCGGGGGGACCCAATGAGCAGTTCTTC. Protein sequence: CASSNLAGGPNEQFF.